Detailed here is one T cell receptor beta chain. Its antigen is unknown. This sample stems from a study of CD8 T cells in Susac syndrome. The study, taken as a whole, reports: The number of individuals included in the study's TCR sequencing and HLA analysis was acknowledged as relatively small.

The authors sequenced TCR beta from blood CD8+ and CD4+ T cells. Healthy donors constituted the controls, which were matched for age and sex. When the RNA was reverse transcribed, random hexamers were used with an input of about 0.5 to 1 ug. Amplification of TCR beta CDR3 by immunoSEQ multiplex PCR spanned 54 Vbeta and 13 Jbeta. MiXCR, applied by TCRdb to the immunoSEQ multiplex PCR reads, yields one record per CDR3 protein. The sample holds 15,000 to 20,000 distinct CDR3 sequences, around 95% seen once. Germline trimming cut 0 bases from V and 6 bases from J; bases unmatched to any gene: 13. The length of the CDR3 is 17 residues. Per germline, CDR1 DFQATT and CDR2 SNEGSKA (reference sequence).

This chain joins TRBV20-1 and TRBJ2-1; TRBD2 agrees at 8 bases. The sequenced material came from CD8+ T cells from PBMCs. This clonotype originated in a human donor in good health. DNA of the CDR3: TGCAGTGCTAGAGATGGAGCGGGAGAAGCAATAGGCAATGAGCAGTTCTTC. This gives the protein CSARDGAGEAIGNEQFF.